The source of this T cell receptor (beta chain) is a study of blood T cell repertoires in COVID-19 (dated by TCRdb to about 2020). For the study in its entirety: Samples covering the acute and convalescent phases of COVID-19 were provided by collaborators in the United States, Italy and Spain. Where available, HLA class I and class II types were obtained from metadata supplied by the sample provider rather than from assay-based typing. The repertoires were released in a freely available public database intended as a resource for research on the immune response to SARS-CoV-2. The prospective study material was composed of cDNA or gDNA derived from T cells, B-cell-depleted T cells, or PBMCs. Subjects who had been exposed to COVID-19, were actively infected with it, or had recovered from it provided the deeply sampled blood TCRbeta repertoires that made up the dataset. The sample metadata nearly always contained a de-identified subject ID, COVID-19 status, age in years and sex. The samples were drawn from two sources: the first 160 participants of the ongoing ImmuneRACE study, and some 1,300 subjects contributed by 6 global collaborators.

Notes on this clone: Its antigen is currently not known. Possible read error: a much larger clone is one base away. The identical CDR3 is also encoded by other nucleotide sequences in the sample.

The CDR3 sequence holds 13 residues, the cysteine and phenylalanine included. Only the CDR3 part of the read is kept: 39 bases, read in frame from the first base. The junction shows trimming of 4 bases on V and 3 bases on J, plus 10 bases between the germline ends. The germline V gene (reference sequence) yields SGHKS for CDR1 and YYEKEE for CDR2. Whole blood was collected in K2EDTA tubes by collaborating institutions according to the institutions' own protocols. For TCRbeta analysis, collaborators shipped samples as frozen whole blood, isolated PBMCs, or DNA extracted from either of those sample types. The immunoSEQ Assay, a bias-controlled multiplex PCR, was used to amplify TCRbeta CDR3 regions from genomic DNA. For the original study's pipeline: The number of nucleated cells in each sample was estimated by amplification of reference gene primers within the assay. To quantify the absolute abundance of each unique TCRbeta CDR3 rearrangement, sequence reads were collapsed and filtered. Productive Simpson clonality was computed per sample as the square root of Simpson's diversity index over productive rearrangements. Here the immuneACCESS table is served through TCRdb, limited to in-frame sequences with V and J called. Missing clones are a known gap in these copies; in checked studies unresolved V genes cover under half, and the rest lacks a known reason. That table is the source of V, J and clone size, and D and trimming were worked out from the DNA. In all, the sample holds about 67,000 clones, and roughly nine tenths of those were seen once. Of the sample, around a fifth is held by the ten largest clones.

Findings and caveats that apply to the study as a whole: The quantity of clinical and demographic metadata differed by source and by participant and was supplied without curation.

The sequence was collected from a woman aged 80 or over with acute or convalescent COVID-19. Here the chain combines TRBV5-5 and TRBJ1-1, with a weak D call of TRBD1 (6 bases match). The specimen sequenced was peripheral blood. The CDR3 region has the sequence CASSQQGDTEAFF. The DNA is TGTGCCAGCAGCCAACAGGGCGACACTGAAGCTTTCTTT.